These 3 T cell receptor beta chains were sequenced from one sample in a study of T cells in Graves' hyperthyroidism and ophthalmopathy. Regions amplified from RNA transcripts were the TCR beta CDR3 regions. A first-round RT-PCR of the TCR CDR3 used the HTBI primer set. MiXCR was run by TCRdb on the multiplex PCR reads, yielding one entry per CDR3 protein. This table holds fewer than 850,000 distinct CDR3 sequences, around a sixth found once. The specimen was blood. All receptors derive from a man aged 50 to 59 with Graves' hyperthyroidism.

This clonotype was recorded at least ten times. The gene calls are TRBV12-3 or TRBV12-4 and TRBJ2-1; 9 bases align to TRBD1. This CDR3 has 15 amino acids. V was clipped by 6 bases and J by 3 bases; unmatched bases: 6. The DNA for the CDR3 is TGTGCCAGCAGCAACACAGGGGGCAGCTACAATGAGCAGTTCTTC. This codes for CASSNTGGSYNEQFF.

This clonotype was recorded many times. The genes are TRBV10-3 and TRBJ2-3; 8 bases align to TRBD2. Trimming cost V 1 base and J 1 base; bases outside gene matches: 13. CDR1 is ENHRY and CDR2 is SYGVKD in the germline V gene. The CDR3 contains 19 residues. The CDR3 here is CAISELWTSSTSRTDTQYF. The CDR3 DNA follows: TGTGCCATCAGTGAGTTATGGACTAGCTCCACCTCCCGCACAGATACGCAGTATTTT.

The rearrangement uses TRBV18 and TRBJ1-4; TRBD1 aligns across 7 bases. The CDR3 sequence is 16 residues long. Germline-derived CDR1 and CDR2 are KGHSH and LQKENI. Unmatched junction bases numbered 4, after V lost 0 bases and J lost 3 bases. CDR3 DNA sequence: TGTGCCAGCTCACCACCGGACGGGACAGCTAATGAAAAACTGTTTTTT. It yields the protein CASSPPDGTANEKLFF.